This TCR beta chain was profiled in a study of cytomegalovirus exposure and HLA in healthy donors (dated by TCRdb to 2016 to 2017). Background on the whole study: An earlier analysis of about 560 of the donors reported about 260 Gb of sequence data and around 120 million unique TCR beta sequences obtained from approximately 180 million T cells. In a later analysis, previously published TCR beta repertoires from 550 to 700 donors were re-analyzed and high-resolution HLA genotyping was added so that TCR occurrence patterns could be studied. Typing coverage differed by locus: A, B, C, DRB1 and DQB1 were typed in about 620-630 donors, DQA1 in 500 to 550, DPA1 in some 600, and DPB1 in just under 480. About 300 gigabases of sequencing data and approximately 92 million unique TCR sequences made up an early release that covered over 550 HLA-typed donors. All discovery cohort repertoires had been generated on a single sequencing platform. Along with the roughly 670-subject first cohort, a separate validation cohort of around 110 different subjects was used. The study was designed to test whether signatures of past pathogen exposure could be identified by cataloging public T cell receptors. The genetic ancestry cluster associated with self-reported Caucasian donors included approximately 85% of the 300 to 400 genotyped donors. Among 398 genotyped donors of the cohort, an average of around 220,000 unique TCR beta nucleotide sequences was sequenced per donor, of which about 19% were non-productive. Rather than drawing on any new phenotypic data, the later analysis identified candidate immune exposures from TCR beta sequences and the way those sequences occurred across donors. Both class I and class II loci were covered by HLA typing, at four-digit resolution. Because of strong linkage in the cohort, 5 or 6 DR-DQ haplotypes were treated as single units for association and clustering. The study profiled the T cell repertoires of hundreds of subjects by immunosequencing and related them to cytomegalovirus serostatus. Donor age, sex, ethnicity and CMV serostatus were compiled together with the repertoire data. High-throughput TCR immunosequencing, statistical association of individual TCRs with disease status, and machine learning were combined to predict cytomegalovirus infection status. A later genetic analysis used genome-wide SNP genotypes for about three fifths of the 666 donors, treating that subset as a discovery cohort. An earlier analysis of several hundred of the donors used high-throughput TCR beta sequencing to judge whether each TCR beta V gene segment behaved as functional or pseudogenic.

Of note for this clone: Its antigen is not yet known. The record has no base qualities; no much larger clone is one base away.

The cohort consisted of 650 to 700 healthy bone marrow donors. All cohort members were sampled while nominally healthy, although unrecorded immune exposures were likely present. The donor tested CMV seropositive, placing the donor among the 250 to 300 seropositive members of the cohort. Every donor gave a peripheral blood sample, and the peripheral blood mononuclear cells from that sample were used for TCR beta sequencing. Genomic DNA was extracted from the blood cell samples with the Qiagen DNeasy Blood Extraction Kit. The protocol used for the library was the immunoSEQ multiplex PCR assay. A mixture of 60 forward primers for TCR Vbeta segments and 13 reverse primers for TCR Jbeta segments was used in the multiplex PCR. Amplification of the CDR3 region of rearranged TCR beta genes was performed with a multiplex PCR assay on genomic DNA. The amplified TCR beta libraries were sequenced on the Illumina HiSeq System as 87-base-pair reads. Regarding the original processing steps: A later analysis tallied roughly 78 million unique TCR beta chains across the 550 to 850 repertoires, and approximately 12 million of those chains were shared by two or more donors. To remove PCR and sequencing errors, raw reads were error-corrected and collapsed into unique sequences using a nearest-neighbor algorithm that merged closely related sequences. CDR3 sequences were aligned to IMGT reference sequences to assign V, D and J gene segments. For a sequence to be retained, a match of at least six nucleotides was required to both a V gene segment and a J gene segment. A rearrangement was called productive if the CDR3 had no stop codons and remained in frame with V and J, and every other rearrangement was called non-productive. Following IMGT convention, CDR3 was defined as the stretch from the second conserved V-encoded cysteine up to the conserved J-encoded phenylalanine. Sequences without an unambiguous match to a single V gene segment were excluded from the earlier analysis of approximately 560 of the donors. In an earlier analysis of 587 of the donors, V segments were called functional above 56.7% productive rearrangements and were called segregating when the between-donor standard deviation exceeded 5%. A statistical classification framework was built to diagnose cytomegalovirus status from the catalog of TCR beta chain sequences. In a later analysis, V and J genes were assigned by comparing TCR nucleotide sequences against IMGT/GENE-DB human TR gene sequences. A later analysis assigned CDR3 sequences and most-parsimonious VDJ recombination scenarios with the TCRdist pipeline. In a later analysis, every TCR beta chain was defined by the combination of its CDR3 amino acid sequence and its V-gene family, and reads without a unique V-gene family were dropped. As a way to deal with suspected cross-contamination and a sequencing artifact, a later analysis dropped hundreds of nucleotide sequences that were highly shared and had low generation probability. A later analysis calculated a clonal expansion index for each public chain from normalized within-repertoire ranks of inferred template counts. Generation probabilities in a later analysis came from a VDJ recombination model fitted to out-of-frame rearrangements, and those results were checked against IGoR. Hypergeometric tests were used in a later analysis to score TCR-TCR, TCR-HLA and TCR-CMV co-occurrence, with a repertoire-size bias correction applied to the TCR pairs. To estimate false discovery rates, a later analysis permuted the HLA or CMV assignments 20 times. A later analysis grouped co-occurring TCRs with DBSCAN, adding TCRdist sequence similarity when clustering within HLA-allele-positive subsets. Repertoires with fewer than 30,000 or more than 120,000 public chains were left out of co-occurrence clustering, as were a handful of repertoires with anomalous nucleotide sharing. Sourced from immuneACCESS, this table was stored by TCRdb with only in-frame sequences that have V and J called. A share of the clones is absent; for the studies checked, an unresolved V gene accounts for under half, and the remainder has no known explanation. D and trimming come from the DNA, and the V and J calls and clone size come from that table. The table for this sample lists 150,000 or so clones; 70% to 80% of them were counted only once. The ten most abundant clones make up 2% to 2.5% of the sample.

The CDR3 contains 13 residues, cysteine and phenylalanine counted. CDR3 DNA only is kept here, 39 bases in frame from base 1. Trimming costs V 5 bases and J 0 bases, and their ends lie 7 bases apart. The germline V gene supplies CDR1 KGHSH and CDR2 LQKENI. Overall study results and their limits: A later analysis reported that several top co-occurrence clusters appeared linked to parvovirus B19, influenza, CMV and Epstein-Barr virus. Some IMGT-functional V segments, including TRBV6-2 and TRBV6-3, could not be told apart with the 87-base-pair reads, so those segments were excluded. The authors suggested that the approach could potentially be extended to other disease states and immunological phenotypes. Correlated functional status among segregating V segments might reflect linkage disequilibrium, but an unknown experimental factor could not be ruled out. A group of highly shared sequence variants was considered likely to be a technical artifact of the sequencing pipeline. Specific HLA alleles were associated with roughly 17,000 TCR beta sequences at a false discovery rate of 0.05 in a later analysis. Because HLA typing was unavailable for some donors at each locus, only the typed subset was used in association tests. A total of about 150 TCR beta chains were listed by the study as associated with cytomegalovirus. According to a later analysis, TCR association rates differed among HLA loci, with DRB1 alleles showing the most associated TCRs and HLA-C alleles showing the fewest. Compared with equally common non-associated chains, HLA-associated TCR beta chains in a later analysis were more clonally expanded and had lower generation probabilities. In a later analysis, most CMV-associated TCR beta chains were found to appear HLA-restricted, with HLA associations seemingly driven largely by CMV exposure. When HLA alleles, especially DR and DQ, strongly co-occurred, TCR associations were difficult to assign to individual alleles. This cohort had only TCR beta chains sequenced, and the lack of alpha or paired-chain data limited which features could be detected. A later genetic analysis associated a missense DCLRE1C variant with V-gene and J-gene trimming of TCR beta chains, and an independent cohort replicated the association. While some public TCRs were present in many individuals, most TCR sequences turned up only very rarely across donors. CMV serostatus was the only immune exposure information available for the cohort. The earlier analysis of fewer than 750 of the donors excluded approximately 15 rarely observed V segments, including chromosome 9 orphons, because counts were too low. A further reported finding was that TCR beta sequences accurately predicted the HLA-A and HLA-B alleles for most subjects in the first cohort. In a later genetic analysis, fewer N-insertions in productive TCRs were reported among donors in an Asian-associated ancestry cluster than the approximately 670-donor mean. In vitro tests confirmed that a few of the cytomegalovirus-associated TCR beta chains recognize cytomegalovirus antigens. In an earlier analysis of around 500 of the donors, most TCR beta V segments appeared in productive rearrangements about 87% or about 30% of the time, broadly matching IMGT annotations. Presence/absence analyses assumed roughly uniform sequencing depth across donors, an assumption that may not hold. The classifier was reported to diagnose cytomegalovirus status with high specificity and sensitivity in both the original cohort and the validation cohort.

The chain links TRBV18 with TRBJ1-2, with the D gene not clear enough to name. The sequenced sample was PBMCs. The source of this sequence is a woman aged 55-69 years in good health and CMV-seropositive. The nucleotides are TGTGCCAGCTCAACCGACACTAACTATGGCTACACCTTC. Translated, this is CASSTDTNYGYTF. With all but the CDR3 taken from the reference TRBV18 and TRBJ1-2 genes, the full variable domain is: NAGVMQNPRHLVRRRGQEARLRCSPMKGHSHVYWYRQLPEEGLKFMVYLQKENIIDESGMPKERFSAEFPKEGPSILRIQQVVRGDSAAYFCASSTDTNYGYTFGSGTRLTVV.